This TCR beta chain was captured by sequencing in a study of technical replicates of blood from several donors listed by TCRdb under 2017. A note on this clone: The specificity of this receptor is unknown. Base quality data are lacking; no much larger clone is found one base away.

V is pruned by 2 bases and J by 6 bases, leaving 11 bases of the junction without a gene match. Sequences SGDLS (CDR1) and YYNGEE (CDR2) are obtained from the germline V gene. The CDR3, from cysteine to phenylalanine, totals 16 residues. Only CDR3 DNA remains: 48 bases, in frame from the first base. The library came from the immunoSEQ multiplex PCR assay. This is the immuneACCESS table as TCRdb keeps it, with only in-frame sequences that have V and J called. A part of the clones is gone; compared with another copy, unresolved V genes explain less than half, and the rest is unexplained. In all, the sample holds more than 90,000 clones, and around 95% of those were seen once. The top ten clones comprise around 0.22% of the sample.

The sequence derives from a human donor in good health. The material sequenced was T cells isolated from PBMCs. The sequence joins TRBV9 to TRBJ2-1; 7 central nucleotides agree with TRBD2. In nucleotide form, the sequence is TGTGCCAGCAGCGTTTCCGGGACCAGCGGGGCCAATGAGCAGTTCTTC. Its protein is CASSVSGTSGANEQFF.